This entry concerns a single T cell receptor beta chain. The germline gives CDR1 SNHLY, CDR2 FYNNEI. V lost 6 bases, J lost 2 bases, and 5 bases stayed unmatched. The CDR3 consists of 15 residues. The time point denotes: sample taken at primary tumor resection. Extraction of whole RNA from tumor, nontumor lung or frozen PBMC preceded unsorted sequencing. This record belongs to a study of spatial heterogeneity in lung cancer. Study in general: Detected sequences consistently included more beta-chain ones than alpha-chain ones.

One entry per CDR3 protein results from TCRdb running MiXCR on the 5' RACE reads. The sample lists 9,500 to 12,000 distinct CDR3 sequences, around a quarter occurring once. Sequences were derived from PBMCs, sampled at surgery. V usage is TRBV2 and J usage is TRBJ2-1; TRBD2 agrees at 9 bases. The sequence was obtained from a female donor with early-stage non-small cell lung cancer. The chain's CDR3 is CASRPLAGAYNEQFF. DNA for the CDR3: TGTGCCAGCAGGCCCTTAGCGGGGGCCTACAATGAGCAGTTCTTC.